These 32 T cell receptor beta chains share one sample of origin, sequenced in a study of Graves' ophthalmopathy and Graves' hyperthyroidism. Using RNA transcripts, the TCR beta CDR3 regions were amplified. The library came from an HTBI-primed first-round RT-PCR and a second-round multiplex PCR. TCRdb re-analysed the multiplex PCR reads in MiXCR, keeping a single row per CDR3 protein. The table has about 1.2 million distinct CDR3 sequences, approximately 35% seen once. Sequenced sample: peripheral blood or thyroid tissue (not recorded which). The receptors were gathered from an adult man with Graves' hyperthyroidism.

This clonotype was picked up many times. The V and J genes are TRBV7-8 and TRBJ2-2; 9 bases fit TRBD2. The CDR3 consists of 15 residues. V trimming: 9 bases; J trimming: 0 bases; junction bases outside the gene matches: 5. Germline V gene lookup returns CDR1 SGHVS and CDR2 FQNEAQ. CDR3 residues: CASRAGGPNTGELFF. In nucleotides, the CDR3 is TGTGCCAGTCGGGCGGGGGGGCCGAACACCGGGGAGCTGTTTTTT.

This clonotype has a handful of counts. The chain carries TRBV6-5 and TRBJ2-7, with D hard to call. The CDR3 is 15 residues long. The germline CDR1 and CDR2 sequences are MNHEY and SVGAGI. V dropped 6 bases and J dropped 0 bases, with 15 bases sitting between them. The CDR3 spells CASRRTDDGSYEQYF. The CDR3 DNA reads TGTGCCAGCAGACGCACCGATGACGGCTCCTACGAGCAGTACTTC.

This clonotype was observed many times. This chain uses TRBV20-1 with TRBJ2-7; D not certain. Germline CDR1 DFQATT, CDR2 SNEGSKA (reference sequence). The CDR3 totals 12 residues. Trimming stripped 3 bases from V and 0 bases from J, with 6 bases between. Here the CDR3 DNA reads TGCAGTGCTAGGGGCAACTCCTACGAGCAGTACTTC. It encodes CSARGNSYEQYF.

Points on this clonotype: Without the conserved terminal phenylalanine or tryptophan, this CDR3 likely stems from a read error. The V gene is TRBV7-9, the J gene TRBJ1-1; 7 bases are shared with TRBD1. This CDR3 is 14 amino acids long. Germline V gene data show CDR1 as SEHNR and CDR2 as FQNEAQ (reference sequence). The junction had 6 bases not matched to a gene; V was cut back by 3 bases and J by 5 bases. The CDR3 region is CASSFGDRETEAFL. DNA of the CDR3: TGTGCCAGCAGCTTCGGTGACAGGGAGACTGAAGCTTTCCTT.

This clonotype was counted ten times or more. The DNA of the CDR3 is TGTGCCAGCAGTTTATTCGGGGACACTGAAGCTTTCTTT. The encoded protein is CASSLFGDTEAFF. This chain connects TRBV12-3 or TRBV12-4 to TRBJ1-1; D gene ambiguous. The CDR3 is 13 residues long. Trimming left V 2 bases short and J 3 bases short, with 7 bases between.

This sequence joins TRBV29-1 and TRBJ2-6; a possible D gene is TRBD1 (5 bases). V lost 3 bases and J lost 2, with 5 bases in between. Germline loops: CDR1 SQVTM, CDR2 ANQGSEA. The CDR3 runs to 13 residues. CDR3 amino acids: CSVDRAGANVLTF. The CDR3 DNA is TGCAGCGTTGACAGGGCTGGGGCCAACGTCCTGACTTTC.

This clonotype appeared many times. The chain recombines TRBV20-1 with TRBJ1-4; TRBD1 matches 8 bases. CDR1 is DFQATT and CDR2 is SNEGSKA in the germline V gene (reference sequence). The CDR3 consists of 15 residues. V was clipped by 3 bases and J by 5 bases; unmatched bases: 8. The CDR3 spells CSARDRVGINEKLFF. The CDR3 bases are TGCAGTGCTAGGGACAGGGTTGGGATAAATGAAAAACTGTTTTTT.

Here the CDR3 DNA reads TGTGCCACCCGCCGGACAGGACAAGAGACCCAGCATTTT. It encodes CATRRTGQETQHF. The rearrangement links TRBV15 to TRBJ1-5; 7 positions agree with TRBD1. In germline, CDR1 is LNHNV, CDR2 YYDKDF (reference sequence). The CDR3 is 13 residues long. V lost 8 bases and J lost 11; bases outside the gene matches: 12.

There are a few counts of this clonotype. The chain joins TRBV5-1 to TRBJ2-5; TRBD2 agrees at 10 bases. V dropped 2 bases and J dropped 4; count of bases not matched to a gene: 14. Germline loops: CDR1 SGHRS, CDR2 YFSETQ. The CDR3 loop spans 18 amino acids. The CDR3 spells CASSFDASGSRGGETQYF. The CDR3 bases are TGCGCCAGCAGCTTTGATGCTAGCGGGAGCCGGGGGGGAGAGACCCAGTACTTC.

This chain links TRBV7-2 with TRBJ1-1; D ambiguous. This CDR3 region has 16 residues. In germline, CDR1 is SGHTA, CDR2 FQGNSA. V lost 5 bases and J lost 4, with 20 bases in between. Written as DNA, the CDR3 is TGTGCCAGCAGCACCCGGGGAGGTCCTTATGGCACTGAAGCTTTCTTT. This codes for CASSTRGGPYGTEAFF.

About this clonotype: The missing conserved phenylalanine or tryptophan at the end of this CDR3 makes a read error likely. No DNA is shown, since the ends of the CDR3 on it are uncertain; the CDR3 is the one TCRdb lists. The chain recombines TRBV24-1 with TRBJ1-1; the table's TRBD1 call for D was not verified on the DNA. The CDR3 numbers 8 amino acids, ends counted. Looked up from germline, CDR1 is KGHDR and CDR2 is SFDVKD. The CDR3 sequence is CATSDLDS.

V and J are TRBV5-1 and TRBJ2-7; the D gene is possibly TRBD1 (6 bases). V dropped 4 bases and J dropped 0 bases, with 23 bases sitting between them. This CDR3 spans 18 amino acids. CDR1 and CDR2 from the germline V gene are SGHRS and YFSETQ. The CDR3 reads CASSQDRRLTKSSYEQYF. The CDR3 bases are TGCGCCAGCAGCCAAGACAGGCGGCTTACGAAAAGCTCCTACGAGCAGTACTTC.

This clonotype appeared many times. The chain has TRBV20-1 and TRBJ1-4; 10 bases are shared with TRBD1. The CDR3 length is 13 residues. Germline values: CDR1 DFQATT, CDR2 SNEGSKA (reference sequence). This chain's CDR3 is CELRGQGNEKLFF. CDR3 in DNA: TGCGAATTGAGGGGACAGGGGAATGAAAAACTGTTTTTT.

This chain links TRBV5-1 with TRBJ1-1; no reliable D call. Germline CDR1 is SGHRS and CDR2 is YFSETQ. Trimming took off 3 bases at V and 5 bases at J, with 14 bases between the two ends. This CDR3 contains 14 residues. The CDR3 nucleotides are TGCGCCAGCAGCTACCGGGGATCGGATACTGAAGCTTTCTTT. Protein: CASSYRGSDTEAFF.

In DNA, the CDR3 is TGTGCCAGCAGCTTAGGCGGGGCCAGCACCGGGGAGCTGTTTTTT. It translates to CASSLGGASTGELFF. This chain joins TRBV7-9 and TRBJ2-2, with a tentative D call TRBD2 (6 bases). CDR3 length: 15 amino acids. V lost 1 base, J lost 4 bases, and 10 bases lay in between. The V gene's germline CDR1 is SEHNR and CDR2 FQNEAQ (reference sequence).

The J gene is TRBJ1-4, the V gene TRBV12-3 or TRBV12-4; D uncertain. Trimming removed 5 bases from V and 8 bases from J, with 15 bases in between. This CDR3 contains 14 residues. CDR3 bases: TGTGCCAGCAGTCACTCTGTCCGGGGAGAAAAACTGTTTTTT. Protein: CASSHSVRGEKLFF.

Concerning this clonotype itself: The germline gene is not matched at one end of the junction; a read error may be the cause. The chain joins TRBV20-1 to TRBJ2-7; weak D call: TRBD1 (7 bases). Germline assignment: CDR1 DFQATT and CDR2 SNEGSKA (reference sequence). This CDR3 is 13 amino acids long. CDR3 sequence (DNA): TGCAGTGCCAGTCCAGGGGGGACCTACGGGCAGTACTTC. The encoded protein is CSASPGGTYGQYF.

Remarks on this clonotype: A much larger clone differs by one base, so this may be a read error. The chain recombines TRBV7-9 with TRBJ2-7, with D perhaps matching TRBD1 (8 bases). This CDR3 is 15 amino acids long. Trimming removed 8 bases at V and 0 bases at J, with 17 bases between. CDR1 SEHNR and CDR2 FQNEAQ come from the germline V gene (reference sequence). The CDR3 region has the DNA TGTGCCAGCGGCTGGGAGGGACAGGCCTCCTACGAGCAGTACTTC. It codes for CASGWEGQASYEQYF.

This clonotype appeared many times. The chain couples TRBV7-8 to TRBJ1-2; D is perhaps TRBD1 (6 bases). CDR3 length equals 15 residues. V was trimmed by 3 bases and J by 4 bases, leaving 15 bases between them. Germline CDR1 SGHVS, CDR2 FQNEAQ. The CDR3 loop reads CASSLAGALSYGYTF. The CDR3 nucleotides read TGTGCCAGCAGCTTGGCAGGGGCCCTTAGCTATGGCTACACCTTC.

As for this clonotype: A junction end diverges from the germline sequence, so it may reflect a read error. The chain employs TRBV25-1 and TRBJ1-1; TRBD1 is a possible D gene (6 bases). CDR1 and CDR2 (germline): MGHDK, SYGVNS. There are 12 residues in the CDR3. The CDR3 spells CAVLGGGTGAFF. Here the CDR3 DNA reads TGTGCCGTGCTCGGGGGCGGGACTGGAGCTTTCTTT.

The J gene is TRBJ2-7, the V gene TRBV20-1; D possibly corresponds to TRBD2 (6 bases). The CDR3 is 13 amino acids. Trimming shortened V by 6 bases and J by 0 bases, and 12 bases separated the two germline ends. Germline V gene sequence: CDR1 DFQATT, CDR2 SNEGSKA (reference sequence). CDR3 region: CSAGTYSSYEQYF. The CDR3 coding sequence is TGCAGTGCCGGGACTTACAGCTCCTACGAGCAGTACTTC.

The chain couples TRBV7-2 to TRBJ2-7; 13 positions agree with TRBD2. The V and J ends lost 6 bases and 0 bases, in that order; junction bases with no gene match: 11. The germline V gene has CDR1 SGHTA and CDR2 FQGNSA. The CDR3 is 18 residues long. CDR3 nucleotides: TGTGCCAGCAGTTCAGGACTAGCGGGAGCGAAGAACTCCTACGAGCAGTACTTC. This translates into CASSSGLAGAKNSYEQYF.

The V call is TRBV5-4, the J call TRBJ1-2; 7 bases match TRBD1. Per germline, CDR1 SGHNT and CDR2 YYREEE (reference sequence). With 0 bases clipped from V and 7 bases from J, the junction kept 6 bases outside the gene matches. This CDR3 is 14 amino acids long. CDR3 coding DNA: TGTGCCAGCAGCTTGGCGTCCCGACAGGGTGGCTACACCTTC. Protein sequence: CASSLASRQGGYTF.

The chain has TRBV12-5 and TRBJ1-2, with D maybe TRBD1 (5 bases). The CDR3 sequence is 15 residues long. The V end lost 6 bases, the J end lost 6 bases, and 20 bases lay between the germline ends. From germline, CDR1 is LGHNT and CDR2 FRNRAP. CDR3 sequence: CASGKDRAGRDGYTF. Written as DNA, the CDR3 is TGTGCTAGTGGAAAAGACCGAGCAGGCAGGGATGGCTACACCTTC.

At least ten counts were recorded for this clonotype. The V and J genes are TRBV10-3 and TRBJ2-2, with D perhaps matching TRBD1 or TRBD2 (5 bases each). Trimming stripped 4 bases from V and 5 bases from J, with 14 bases between. Germline V CDR1 and CDR2: ENHRY, SYGVKD. The CDR3 has 15 residues. The CDR3 DNA follows: TGTGCCATCAGTGCTGCCGGGGCGCGGACCGGGGAGCTGTTTTTT. The encoded protein is CAISAAGARTGELFF.

The chain couples TRBV20-1 to TRBJ1-4; the match to TRBD1 covers 11 bases. The V gene's germline CDR1 is DFQATT and CDR2 SNEGSKA (reference sequence). The CDR3 extends over 16 amino acids. With V trimmed by 1 base and J by 7 bases, 8 bases remained unmatched. The CDR3 sequence is CSARAMDRGLSEKLFF. The CDR3 bases are TGCAGTGCTAGAGCAATGGACAGGGGGCTGAGTGAAAAACTGTTTTTT.

The chain couples TRBV5-1 to TRBJ2-5; a weak D match, TRBD1 (6 bases). CDR1 is SGHRS and CDR2 is YFSETQ in the germline V gene. V was cut by 4 bases and J by 2 bases, with 18 bases left in between. There are 16 residues in the CDR3. The CDR3 region has the DNA TGCGCCAGCAGCAATCGACAGGCGATGGGGCAAGAGACCCAGTACTTC. Translating gives CASSNRQAMGQETQYF.

Only a few counts were recorded for this clonotype. The rearrangement links TRBV20-1 to TRBJ2-5; a possible D gene is TRBD2 (6 bases). The CDR3 loop spans 14 amino acids. V lost 1 base, J lost 2 bases, and 11 bases lay in between. Germline CDR1 DFQATT, CDR2 SNEGSKA (reference sequence). CDR3 nucleotides: TGCAGTGCTAGAGTAGTCGGGACTCAAGAGACCCAGTACTTC. It specifies CSARVVGTQETQYF.

The V gene is TRBV10-3, the J gene TRBJ1-2; TRBD1 matches 9 bases. With V trimmed by 8 bases and J by 4 bases, 5 bases remained unmatched. The germline CDR1 and CDR2 sequences are ENHRY and SYGVKD. The CDR3 length is 13 residues. The CDR3 here is CAILGTGLYGYTF. CDR3 bases: TGTGCCATCCTTGGGACAGGGCTCTATGGCTACACCTTC.

On this clonotype itself: A much larger clone differs from this one at a single base, so this may be a read error. This chain uses TRBV7-9 with TRBJ2-7; no clear D gene. This CDR3 is built from 15 residues. The germline CDR1 and CDR2 sequences are SEHNR and FQNEAQ (reference sequence). The V end was cut by 5 bases, the J end by 8 bases, with 22 bases between. CDR3 protein: CASSLDGASVFQQYF. CDR3 DNA: TGTGCCAGCAGCCTAGACGGAGCCAGCGTGTTCCAGCAGTACTTC. The entire variable domain, with the rest obtained from reference TRBV7-9 and TRBJ2-7, is as follows: DTGVSQNPRHKITKRGQNVTFRCDPISEHNRLYWYRQTLGQGPEFLTYFQNEAQLEKSRLLSDRFSAERPKGSFSTLEIQRTEQGDSAMYLCASSLDGASVFQQYFGPGTRLTVT.

The chain has TRBV2 and TRBJ1-4, with TRBD1 matching 7 bases. The CDR3 sequence is 15 residues long. CDR1 and CDR2 (germline): SNHLY, FYNNEI. V was clipped by 8 bases and J by 3 bases; unmatched bases: 9. In nucleotides, the CDR3 is TGTGCCAGCTGCGACAGGGATACGGCTAATGAAAAACTGTTTTTT. It specifies CASCDRDTANEKLFF.

This clonotype was seen once. V is TRBV7-9 and J is TRBJ1-5, with 9 bases lining up with TRBD1. This CDR3 is 15 amino acids long. With V trimmed by 3 bases and J by 4 bases, 4 bases remained unmatched. Looked up from germline, CDR1 is SEHNR and CDR2 is FQNEAQ (reference sequence). As DNA, the CDR3 is TGTGCCAGCAGCTTCGGGGGGACAGGGAATCAGCCCCAGCATTTT. Translated, it gives CASSFGGTGNQPQHF.